Listed below are T cell receptor beta chains from one sample, sequenced in a study of radiotherapy plus CTLA-4 blockade in lung cancer. Sequencing used immunoSEQ multiplex PCR; TCRdb keeps in-frame clones, though not all of them. Seen here are about 90,000 clones, 55% to 75% observed once, and the top ten hold more than 13%. Sequenced here: peripheral blood, sampled from a patient treated with radiotherapy plus ipilimumab. Receptors were obtained from a human donor with non-small cell lung cancer that progressed on radiotherapy plus ipilimumab. Both conserved end residues are part of each CDR3.

>TRBV5-1
CASSLGGHSGANVLTF
>TRBV7-9
CASSHGQGGYTF
>TRBV7-6
CASSPLAADYGYTF
>TRBV2
CASSVGLANEQFF
>TRBV5-4
CASSFPGLAGAEQYF
>TRBV7-2
CASSLTGLNTEAFF
>TRBV5-1
CASSSEGQGLNYGYTF
>TRBV18
CASSPQGPSGTEAFF
>TRBV9
CASSVEGRGNNEQFF
>TRBV7-2
CASSYTGTDTQYF
>TRBV7-8
CASSAGQQNTEAFF
>TRBV6-6
CASSPDVHEQYF
>TRBV14
CASSHILAGEQYF
>TRBV9
CASSAGGPQGAKGNTIYF
>TRBV30
CAWSIANEKLFF
>TRBV19
CASSNRGGRNEKLFF
>TRBV19
CASRTTGGTEAFF
>TRBV14
CASSQEGALAGGSYEQYF
>TRBV13
CASSYGAADEQYF
>TRBV4-2
CASSQDVPQRGRYNEQFF
>TRBV5-4
CASSSQGPYGYTF
>TRBV6-5
CASSAGQFGYGYTF
>TRBV5-1
CASSLGIRGDTEAFF
>TRBV14
CASSLLGQETQYF
>TRBV7-2
CASSSRWTGELFF
>TRBV27
CASSLYTGYNEQFF
>TRBV5-4
CASSLLMRIGGGLGYEQYF
>TRBV28
CASTGQYNEQFF
>TRBV10-3
CAISESRTDTQYF
>TRBV28
CASSPGWATVATQYF
>TRBV10-1
CASGGGFGTEAFF
>TRBV7-8
CASSLPGTVSSYNEQFF
>TRBV7-9
CASTPARGNTEAFF
>TRBV5-1
CASSTTTGLDTEAFF
>TRBV5-5
CASSFARDGTSPLHF
>TRBV9
CASSAGGARNYGYTF
>TRBV18
CASSPTTMDRANSPLHF
>TRBV28
CASSWGGGAYGYTF
>TRBV14
CASSPDGSGANVLTF